The 32 T cell receptor beta chains below all came from one sample that was sequenced in a study of cytomegalovirus exposure and HLA in healthy donors. TCRdb's table, derived via immunoSEQ multiplex PCR, lists solely in-frame clones and lacks some. The top ten hold 5.8% of the sample, which has tens of thousands of clones, approximately 93% seen once. The specimen was PBMCs. These receptors were obtained from a woman aged 18-35 years in good health and CMV-seronegative.

About this clone itself: A junction end diverges from the germline sequence, so it may reflect a read error. V and J are TRBV27 and TRBJ2-3; D might be TRBD2 (5 bases). Germline values: CDR1 MNHEY, CDR2 SMNVEV (reference sequence). This CDR3 comprises 13 residues. The CDR3 DNA reads as TGTGCCAGCAGACCCTCTAGCATAGATACGCAGTATTTT. As protein: CASRPSSIDTQYF.

This rearrangement joins TRBV7-3 to TRBJ2-3, with 11 bases aligning to TRBD1. This CDR3 contains 15 residues. CDR1 and CDR2 from the germline V gene are SGHTA and FQGTGA. The ends lost 2 bases at V and 14 bases at J; junction bases unmatched: 12. The CDR3 nucleotides are TGTGCCAGCAGCTTAGAGCTCGGACAGGGGGCAGGGAGGTATTTT. This encodes CASSLELGQGAGRYF.

This chain links TRBV7-9 with TRBJ2-1; 7 positions match TRBD2. CDR3 size: 15 residues. CDR1 and CDR2 from the germline V gene are SEHNR and FQNEAQ (reference sequence). Trimming at V came to 1 base and at J to 5 bases, leaving 5 bases not matched to a gene. CDR3 loop: CASSLESGTNNEQFF. CDR3 nucleotides: TGTGCCAGCAGCTTAGAATCTGGGACTAACAATGAGCAGTTCTTC.

J is TRBJ1-1 and V is TRBV5-1; 7 bases map to TRBD1. The trim removed 0 bases at V and 1 base at J, leaving 6 bases unmatched. Germline V gene lookup returns CDR1 SGHRS and CDR2 YFSETQ. The CDR3 covers 16 residues. CDR3 region: CASSLDPQGRNTEAFF. In DNA, the CDR3 is TGCGCCAGCAGCTTGGACCCACAGGGGAGGAACACTGAAGCTTTCTTT.

This chain joins TRBV18 and TRBJ2-7; 7 bases align to TRBD1. After removal of 3 bases from V and 5 bases from J, the junction contained 10 bases not matched to a gene. The CDR3 length is 15 residues. Germline CDR1 KGHSH, CDR2 LQKENI. The CDR3 DNA sequence: TGTGCCAGCTCACCGGTTACAGGGGCCGGCCACGAGCAGTACTTC. Translating gives CASSPVTGAGHEQYF.

The chain joins TRBV19 to TRBJ1-2; D is possibly TRBD1 (5 bases). V was shortened by 5 bases and J by 8 bases, with 18 bases between the two germline ends. Germline assignment: CDR1 LNHDA and CDR2 SQIVND (reference sequence). This CDR3 contains 14 residues. This chain's CDR3 is CASSYLRVDWGYTF. DNA for the CDR3: TGTGCCAGTAGTTATCTCAGGGTTGATTGGGGCTACACCTTC.

This rearrangement joins TRBV7-8 to TRBJ1-4; TRBD1 agrees at 7 bases. Germline CDR1 SGHVS, CDR2 FQNEAQ. J lost 5 bases, V lost 5 bases, and 8 bases had no gene match. The CDR3 runs to 15 residues. The CDR3 here is CASSQGTAFNEKLFF. The CDR3 bases are TGTGCCAGCAGCCAAGGGACAGCATTCAATGAAAAACTGTTTTTT.

This rearrangement joins TRBV13 to TRBJ2-3; D not resolved. The length of the CDR3 is 13 residues. V gave up 0 bases and J gave up 7 bases, with 8 bases separating them. Germline V gives CDR1 PRHDT, CDR2 FYEKMQ (reference sequence). DNA for the CDR3: TGTGCCAGCAGCTTAGGGGCCCAAAATACGCAGTATTTT. Translation: CASSLGAQNTQYF.

The rearrangement links TRBV10-2 to TRBJ2-3, with D possibly TRBD1 on 6 matching bases. This CDR3 contains 16 residues. The germline V and J ends were trimmed by 0 bases and 1 base, with 11 bases remaining between them. Germline V gene lookup returns CDR1 WSHSY and CDR2 SAAADI. As DNA, the CDR3 is TGCGCCAGCAGTGAGTCGGGCTACAGGGGCACAGATACGCAGTATTTT. Its translation: CASSESGYRGTDTQYF.

The rearrangement uses TRBV7-2 and TRBJ2-5; D may be TRBD2 (5 bases). The germline V and J ends were trimmed by 1 base and 4 bases, with 13 bases remaining between them. CDR1 is SGHTA, CDR2 FQGNSA, per germline. The CDR3 extends over 15 amino acids. This CDR3 reads CASSLGSWRRETQYF. CDR3 bases: TGTGCCAGCAGCTTAGGTTCTTGGAGGAGAGAGACCCAGTACTTC.

This chain links TRBV6-1 with TRBJ1-6; TRBD1 might be the D (6 bases). In germline, CDR1 is MNHNS, CDR2 SASEGT. The V end was cut by 4 bases, the J end by 3 bases, with 10 bases between. The length of the CDR3 is 15 residues. The CDR3 DNA reads TGTGCCAGCAGTGCGGACAGCGTCTATAATTCACCCCTCCACTTT. Encoded protein: CASSADSVYNSPLHF.

The rearrangement uses TRBV7-9 and TRBJ2-5; tentatively, D is TRBD2 (6 bases). The length of the CDR3 is 15 residues. V lost 4 bases to trimming and J lost 5 bases, with 17 bases between them. Germline V gene sequence: CDR1 SEHNR, CDR2 FQNEAQ (reference sequence). CDR3 in amino acids: CASSSGLGGLETQYF. CDR3 nucleotide sequence: TGTGCCAGCAGCTCTGGCCTGGGGGGATTGGAGACCCAGTACTTC.

V usage is TRBV6-1 and J usage is TRBJ1-1, with D possibly TRBD1 on 6 matching bases. CDR3 length equals 13 residues. V was pared by 9 bases and J by 5 bases, with 16 bases between. Germline V gene lookup returns CDR1 MNHNS and CDR2 SASEGT. The CDR3 DNA follows: TGTGCCAGTGGAGAGGGGGATAGAACTGAAGCTTTCTTT. It translates to CASGEGDRTEAFF.

The chain joins TRBV27 to TRBJ1-2; 9 bases match TRBD1. The V and J ends lost 3 bases and 2 bases, in that order; junction bases with no gene match: 4. This CDR3 has 15 amino acids. The germline gives CDR1 MNHEY, CDR2 SMNVEV (reference sequence). CDR3 residues: CASSLGQGGNYGYTF. The CDR3 DNA reads TGTGCCAGCAGTTTGGGACAGGGAGGGAACTATGGCTACACCTTC.

This clone has only one observation. The chain combines TRBV21-1 with TRBJ1-1. TRBV21-1 is listed as a pseudogene. The CDR3 is made up of 14 amino acids. The CDR3 region is CASSNRTGVTEAFF. The CDR3 bases are TGTGCCAGCAGCAACCGGACCGGGGTCACTGAAGCTTTCTTT.

The gene calls are TRBV6-5 and TRBJ2-7, with 9 positions matching TRBD1. The CDR3 totals 15 residues. The ends lost 4 bases at V and 4 bases at J; junction bases unmatched: 8. CDR1 is MNHEY and CDR2 is SVGAGI in the germline V gene. The CDR3 DNA follows: TGTGCCAGCAGTTCCTCAGGACAGGGGAGTTACGAGCAGTACGTC. The encoded protein is CASSSSGQGSYEQYV.

This clone was seen a handful of times. V is TRBV28 and J is TRBJ1-2, with 7 positions matching TRBD1. This CDR3 contains 14 residues. The germline gives CDR1 MDHEN, CDR2 SYDVKM. V lost 7 bases, J lost 2 bases, and 7 bases stayed unmatched. CDR3 sequence: CASTWGRGNYGYTF. CDR3 nucleotides: TGTGCCAGCACCTGGGGCAGGGGGAACTATGGCTACACCTTC.

This chain joins TRBV11-2 and TRBJ1-1; D possibly corresponds to TRBD1 (6 bases). V lost 5 bases and J lost 1, with 17 bases in between. The germline CDR1 and CDR2 sequences are SGHAT and FQNNGV. This CDR3 spans 16 amino acids. CDR3 sequence: CASSRGGGRSNTEAFF. The DNA of the CDR3 is TGTGCCAGCAGCCGGGGAGGGGGAAGGTCGAACACTGAAGCTTTCTTT.

The J gene is TRBJ1-4, the V gene TRBV6-5, with D maybe TRBD1 (6 bases). CDR1 MNHEY and CDR2 SVGAGI come from the germline V gene. The ends were cut back, 2 bases at V and 7 bases at J, with 11 bases in the middle. This CDR3 contains 14 residues. CDR3 protein: CASSYRTASEKLFF. As DNA, the CDR3 is TGTGCCAGCAGTTACCGGACAGCCTCTGAAAAACTGTTTTTT.

This chain links TRBV6-4 with TRBJ2-6; D might be TRBD2 (6 bases). Looked up from germline, CDR1 is MRHNA and CDR2 is SNTAGT. With 3 bases removed from V and 3 bases from J, the gap between germline ends came to 12 bases. The CDR3 length is 16 residues. The CDR3 DNA sequence: TGTGCCAGCAGTGATGGGGGGATTGGTGGGGCCAACGTCCTGACTTTC. Translating gives CASSDGGIGGANVLTF.

The chain employs TRBV6-6 and TRBJ1-3; D unclear. Germline V gives CDR1 MNHNY, CDR2 SVGAGI (reference sequence). The length of the CDR3 is 15 residues. Trimming left V 6 bases short and J 0 bases short, with 12 bases between. CDR3 coding DNA: TGTGCCAGCAGCACCACAGTCCTCTCTGGAAACACCATATATTTT. Its translation: CASSTTVLSGNTIYF.

The CDR3 DNA is TGTGCCATCCTAGCGGGAGGGGCCCACAATGAGCAGTTCTTC. Translating gives CAILAGGAHNEQFF. The chain joins TRBV10-3 to TRBJ2-1; 12 bases are a match to TRBD2. The CDR3 is 14 residues long. CDR1 ENHRY and CDR2 SYGVKD come from the germline V gene. The V segment lost 8 bases and the J segment 5 bases; nucleotides outside the gene matches: 4.

This chain connects TRBV7-6 to TRBJ2-1; 9 nucleotides agree with TRBD2. CDR3 length: 13 residues. CDR1 is SGHVS and CDR2 is FNYEAQ in the germline V gene. V lost 8 bases, J lost 7 bases, and 6 bases stayed unmatched. CDR3 sequence: CASLAGVGNEQFF. Written as DNA, the CDR3 is TGTGCCAGCTTAGCGGGAGTCGGAAATGAGCAGTTCTTC.

This clone showed up just once. J is TRBJ2-2 and V is TRBV7-2; weak D call: TRBD1 (6 bases). This CDR3 spans 16 amino acids. Germline CDR1 and CDR2: SGHTA and FQGNSA. V was cut by 1 base and J by 0 bases, with 9 bases left in between. The CDR3 loop is CASSLVWTANTGELFF. The CDR3 DNA sequence: TGTGCCAGCAGCTTAGTATGGACAGCGAACACCGGGGAGCTGTTTTTT.

The chain has TRBV2 and TRBJ1-5; D remains ambiguous. V was trimmed by 4 bases and J by 11 bases, leaving 12 bases between them. Germline CDR1 SNHLY, CDR2 FYNNEI. The CDR3 totals 12 residues. CDR3 DNA: TGTGCCAGCAGTGGGTTGGAGAGGGCCCAGCATTTT. This translates into CASSGLERAQHF.

V gene TRBV5-1 combines with J gene TRBJ2-1; 10 bases align to TRBD2. CDR1 is SGHRS and CDR2 is YFSETQ in the germline V gene. J gave up 9 bases and V 2 bases, and 8 bases lay outside the gene matches. The CDR3 runs to 15 residues. The CDR3 DNA reads as TGCGCCAGCAGCTTAAAGCGGGGGGGTGGAAGTGAGCAGTTCTTC. Translation: CASSLKRGGGSEQFF.

The chain recombines TRBV5-1 with TRBJ1-3, with D unclear. Trimming left V 3 bases short and J 0 bases short, with 4 bases between. The CDR3 spans 13 residues. Germline assignment: CDR1 SGHRS and CDR2 YFSETQ. This CDR3 is CASSSSSGNTIYF. The CDR3 DNA reads as TGCGCCAGCAGCTCCAGCTCTGGAAACACCATATATTTT.

The J gene is TRBJ1-1, the V gene TRBV5-1; a weak D match, TRBD1 (5 bases). Germline V gene sequence: CDR1 SGHRS, CDR2 YFSETQ. Trimming cost V 2 bases and J 1 base, with 9 bases left between them. The CDR3 consists of 14 residues. In nucleotides, the CDR3 is TGCGCCAGCAGCTTCACAGGAGCGAACACTGAAGCTTTCTTT. Translation gives CASSFTGANTEAFF.

For the CDR3, the DNA is TGTGCCAGCAGCTCCCAGGACAGGGCGGGTGTGAACACTGAAGCTTTCTTT. This sequence encodes CASSSQDRAGVNTEAFF. The chain joins TRBV9 to TRBJ1-1; TRBD1 agrees at 8 bases. The CDR3 contains 17 residues. Trimming took 4 bases from V and 0 from J; bases not matched to a gene: 11. Germline loops: CDR1 SGDLS, CDR2 YYNGEE.

This chain links TRBV6-1 with TRBJ1-5, with 8 bases fitting TRBD1. The junction had 5 bases not matched to a gene; V was cut back by 5 bases and J by 2 bases. The CDR3 runs to 15 residues. CDR1 and CDR2 from the germline V gene are MNHNS and SASEGT. The CDR3 sequence: CASSPQGVGNQPQHF. The CDR3 DNA reads as TGTGCCAGCAGTCCACAGGGGGTCGGCAATCAGCCCCAGCATTTT.

This clone has just one count. The chain links TRBV9 to TRBJ2-3; TRBD2 agrees at 10 bases. The germline V gene has CDR1 SGDLS and CDR2 YYNGEE. Trimming at V came to 7 bases and at J to 0 bases, leaving 2 bases not matched to a gene. The CDR3 has 14 residues. CDR3 nucleotide sequence: TGTGCCAGCCAGACTAGCGGGAGCACAGATACGCAGTATTTT. Translation gives CASQTSGSTDTQYF.

The CDR3 DNA follows: TGTGCCAGTAGCGAACAGGGGGCTGGCAACACTGAAGCTTTCTTT. It encodes CASSEQGAGNTEAFF. The chain links TRBV19 to TRBJ1-1; 9 positions agree with TRBD1. Germline V CDR1 and CDR2: LNHDA, SQIVND (reference sequence). Trimming at V came to 6 bases and at J to 2 bases, leaving 7 bases not matched to a gene. This CDR3 region has 15 residues. The full variable domain, in which reference TRBV19 and TRBJ1-1 provide the parts outside the CDR3, is DGGITQSPKYLFRKEGQNVTLSCEQNLNHDAMYWYRQDPGQGLRLIYYSQIVNDFQKGDIAEGYSVSREKKESFPLTVTSAQKNPTAFYLCASSEQGAGNTEAFFGQGTRLTVV.